The TCR beta chain described here comes from a study of cytomegalovirus exposure and HLA in healthy donors. Study-wide results and limits: Previously analyzed data showed that most TCR beta V segments were productive at a frequency of about 90% or about 30%.

Losses at the gene ends were 4 bases for V and 4 bases for J; bases not matched to a gene: 5. The CDR3 extends over 13 amino acids. The V gene's germline CDR1 is SQVTM and CDR2 ANQGSEA. PCR was performed using 60 Vbeta and 13 Jbeta primers. Generated by immunoSEQ multiplex PCR, the TCRdb table keeps only in-frame clones and is missing some. The table records over 100,000 clones, about 80% of them present only once. In regard to this clone: Its antigen remains unknown.

The clonotype comes from a woman aged 45-59 years in good health and CMV-seropositive. V is TRBV29-1 and J is TRBJ2-5; 8 positions match TRBD1. The specimen was PBMCs. DNA of the CDR3: TGCAGCGTTGTAGGCAGGGGGCGAGAGACCCAGTACTTC. Translation: CSVVGRGRETQYF.